This T cell receptor (beta chain) was documented in a study of CD8+ T cells in alopecia areata. Sequencing relied on a cDNA template that was reverse transcribed from extracted RNA. TCRdb's table, derived via immunoSEQ multiplex PCR, lists solely in-frame clones and lacks some. The table has more than 150,000 clones, more than 55% seen once; the top ten hold around 3%. This CDR3 is built from 16 residues. V gave up 0 bases and J gave up 4 bases; unmatched junction bases: 8. CDR1 is SGDLS and CDR2 is YYNGEE in the germline V gene. Treatment: oral pan-JAK inhibitor, 5-10 mg twice daily. This clonotype originated in a human donor with alopecia areata. The material was CD4+ T cells sorted from blood, obtained at week 4, from a patient treated with tofacitinib. The chain links TRBV9 to TRBJ2-7; 9 nucleotides align to TRBD1. CDR3 loop: CASSVAGTGFEYEQYF. DNA of the CDR3: TGTGCCAGCAGCGTAGCCGGGACAGGGTTTGAGTACGAGCAGTACTTC.